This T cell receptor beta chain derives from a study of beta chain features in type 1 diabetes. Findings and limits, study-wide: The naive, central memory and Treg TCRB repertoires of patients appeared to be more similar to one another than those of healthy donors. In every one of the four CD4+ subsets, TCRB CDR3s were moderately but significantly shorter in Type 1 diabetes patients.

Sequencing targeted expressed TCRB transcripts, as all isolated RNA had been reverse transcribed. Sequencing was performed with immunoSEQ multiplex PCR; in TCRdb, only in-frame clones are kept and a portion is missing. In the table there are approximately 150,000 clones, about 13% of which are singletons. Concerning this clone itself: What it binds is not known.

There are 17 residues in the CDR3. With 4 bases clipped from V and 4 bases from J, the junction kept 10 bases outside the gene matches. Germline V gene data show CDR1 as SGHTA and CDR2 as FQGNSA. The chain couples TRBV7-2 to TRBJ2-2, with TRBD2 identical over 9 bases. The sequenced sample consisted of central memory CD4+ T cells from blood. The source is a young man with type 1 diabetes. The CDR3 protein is CASSSRLAVLSTGELFF. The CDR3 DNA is TGTGCCAGCAGCTCCCGACTAGCGGTCCTTAGCACCGGGGAGCTGTTTTTT.